The 6 T cell receptor beta chains below were found in one sample sequenced in a study of cytomegalovirus exposure and HLA in healthy donors. PCR amplification relied on 60 Vbeta primers (plus 13 Jbeta primers). Sequenced by immunoSEQ multiplex PCR; TCRdb stores in-frame clones only, minus some. The data show roughly 100,000 clones, 75% to 85% seen once. What was sequenced was PBMCs. All receptors derive from a woman aged 18-29 years in good health and CMV-seropositive.

The V call is TRBV19, the J call TRBJ1-3; D remains ambiguous. Trimming removed 8 bases at V and 0 bases at J, with 14 bases between. Germline CDR1 is LNHDA and CDR2 is SQIVND (reference sequence). This CDR3 comprises 15 residues. The CDR3 reads CASSLLPGSGNTIYF. CDR3 sequence (DNA): TGTGCCAGTTCACTACTGCCTGGCTCTGGAAACACCATATATTTT.

The chain uses TRBV29-1 and TRBJ2-5; no clear D. The J call may be wrong; the DNA end is better matched by TRBJ2-7. Germline-derived CDR1 and CDR2 are SQVTM and ANQGSEA. There are 12 residues in the CDR3. The DNA of the CDR3 is TGCAGCGTTGGGGTGGCGGTCTACGAGCAGTACTTC. Translation: CSVGVAVYEQYF.

The count of this clone is one. The chain couples TRBV4-2 to TRBJ1-6, with TRBD1 as a possible D gene (5 bases). There are 18 residues in the CDR3. Trimming pared 0 bases from V and 0 bases from J, leaving 12 bases between. The germline V gene has CDR1 LGHNA and CDR2 YNFKEQ. CDR3 bases: TGTGCCAGCAGCCAAGATATTCGGGGGAGCTCCTATAATTCACCCCTCCACTTT. This codes for CASSQDIRGSSYNSPLHF.

V gene TRBV5-5 combines with J gene TRBJ1-6; 7 positions match TRBD1. Germline CDR1 and CDR2: SGHKS and YYEKEE (reference sequence). This CDR3 has 14 amino acids. Germline trimming cut 0 bases from V and 7 bases from J; bases unmatched to any gene: 1. The CDR3 bases are TGTGCCAGCAGCTTGGTCAGGGGGAATTCACCCCTCCACTTT. This codes for CASSLVRGNSPLHF.

The rearrangement joins TRBV11-2 to TRBJ1-2; D gene uncertain. The germline gives CDR1 SGHAT, CDR2 FQNNGV. The CDR3 covers 13 residues. V lost 5 bases and J 7 bases, leaving 14 bases between the germline ends. CDR3 nucleotide sequence: TGTGCCAGCAGCCTACCGGGTCAAAGTGGCTACACCTTC. Translation: CASSLPGQSGYTF.

The chain joins TRBV5-4 to TRBJ1-1; the match to TRBD1 covers 9 bases. This CDR3 is 15 amino acids long. Trimming cost V 2 bases and J 6 bases; bases outside gene matches: 8. The V gene's germline CDR1 is SGHNT and CDR2 YYREEE (reference sequence). The CDR3 region has the DNA TGTGCCAGCAGCTTACCCGGGACAGGGATCGCTGAAGCTTTCTTT. Translating gives CASSLPGTGIAEAFF.